This TCR beta chain emerged from a study of T cell responses to AZD1222 COVID-19 vaccine. The CDR3 has 12 amino acids. The J segment lost 15 bases and the V segment lost 5 bases, leaving 10 bases of the junction unmatched. The table came from immunoSEQ multiplex PCR; TCRdb's copy has only in-frame clones and leaves some out. The data show some 130,000 clones, around nine tenths seen once. The sequencing here drew on peripheral blood, taken on day 0 of AZD1222 vaccination. The gene calls are TRBV12-3 or TRBV12-4 and TRBJ2-1, with 7 bases that match TRBD1. The sequence was obtained from an adult in good health. CDR3 DNA sequence: TGTGCCAGCAGTCCACTACAGGGGAAGCGGTTCTTC. Its translation: CASSPLQGKRFF.